These 6 T cell receptor beta chains were sequenced from one sample in a study of blood T cells in healthy people across ages. Together with a sample-barcoded 5' primer, a J-beta primer mix was included in a second PCR lasting about 6 to 12 cycles. TCRdb re-analysed the 5' RACE reads in MiXCR, keeping a single row per CDR3 protein. This sample carries roughly 1,800,000 distinct CDR3 sequences, around 50% of them seen once, and the ten largest clones take about 2.1%. Sequenced sample: blood. The receptor source for this set is a woman aged 40 to 49 in good health.

This sequence joins TRBV20-1 and TRBJ2-3; 8 nucleotides align to TRBD2. This CDR3 spans 15 amino acids. Germline loops: CDR1 DFQATT, CDR2 SNEGSKA (reference sequence). V shed 3 bases and J 7 bases; nucleotides not matched to a gene: 12. The CDR3 sequence: CSARVIAGRLNTQYF. As DNA, the CDR3 is TGCAGTGCTAGGGTAATAGCGGGGAGGCTCAATACGCAGTATTTT.

The rearrangement uses TRBV7-6 and TRBJ1-6; no clear D. Germline V gives CDR1 SGHVS, CDR2 FNYEAQ. The V end lost 5 bases, the J end lost 9 bases, and 17 bases lay between the germline ends. There are 15 residues in the CDR3. The CDR3 DNA reads as TGTGCCAGCAGCACTGCCGGGCAGTCCCTTTCACCCCTCCACTTT. Translating it yields CASSTAGQSLSPLHF.

The V and J genes are TRBV6-5 and TRBJ1-1; D gene unclear. Per germline, CDR1 MNHEY and CDR2 SVGAGI. The CDR3 has 13 amino acids. Trimming took 4 bases from V and 7 from J, leaving 13 bases between them. The CDR3 nucleotides read TGTGCCAGCAGTTTCTCTTTTCAGCGTGAAGCTTTCTTT. Translation gives CASSFSFQREAFF.

The gene calls are TRBV28 and TRBJ2-5; D is possibly TRBD1 or TRBD2 (5 bases each). Germline-derived CDR1 and CDR2 are MDHEN and SYDVKM. The CDR3 length is 16 residues. Deletions cut 3 bases from V and 1 base from J, with 15 bases between. The CDR3 DNA sequence: TGTGCCAGCAGTTTGGGGTGGGGGTCGTTCCAAGAGACCCAGTACTTC. Residues: CASSLGWGSFQETQYF.

This chain connects TRBV20-1 to TRBJ2-7; a weak D match, TRBD2 (7 bases). The J call is in doubt because the DNA end fits TRBJ2-5 better. This CDR3 spans 13 amino acids. Germline V CDR1 and CDR2: DFQATT, SNEGSKA (reference sequence). CDR3 protein: CRAEGGRVETQYF. As DNA, the CDR3 is TGCAGGGCCGAGGGGGGGCGGGTAGAGACCCAGTACTTC.

This clonotype was recorded a few times. V usage is TRBV7-3 and J usage is TRBJ2-5; tentatively, D is TRBD2 (5 bases). The CDR3 is made up of 15 amino acids. The V gene lost 5 bases and the J gene lost 5 bases, with 18 bases spanning the gap. Germline CDR1 reads SGHTA; CDR2 reads FQGTGA. The CDR3 coding sequence is TGTGCCAGCAGCCTTAGCGTTTCGGTTATGGAGACCCAGTACTTC. It is translated as CASSLSVSVMETQYF.